This is a list of T cell receptor beta chains from one sample in a study of T cell repertoires in cytomegalovirus infection. For these receptors, no antigen is known. Each CDR3 protein is one row after TCRdb ran MiXCR on the reads. The sample carries 400,000 to 600,000 distinct CDR3 sequences, 40% to 50% recorded once. The sequences come from cultured PBMCs, collected from culture after CMV antigen stimulation. These receptor sequences come from a human donor in good health (CMV status not recorded). Some clones in this sample may be carry-over from other donors' samples. CDR3s include the opening cysteine and the closing phenylalanine or tryptophan. The order of the fields is J gene, V gene, clone size, D gene, CDR3 DNA, CDR3 protein. The D gene is left open where the match is weak. The listing skips clone size in some rows; elsewhere it reads once, few, many or a size class.

>TRBJ2-1|TRBV27|NA|NA
TGTGCCAGCAGTTCCGGGATCCCCGGACATGAGCAGTTCTTC
CASSSGIPGHEQFF
>TRBJ1-2|TRBV12-3/TRBV12-4|few|NA
TGTGCCAGCAGTCAGGGTTTTAGGAACTATGGCTACACCTTC
CASSQGFRNYGYTF
>TRBJ2-3|TRBV6-1|NA|TRBD2
TGTGCCAGCAGTGAACGACTAGCGGGAGTGGATACGCAGTATTTT
CASSERLAGVDTQYF
>TRBJ2-7|TRBV6-8|NA|NA
TGTGCCAGCAGTTTACGGGCCGTCGTTGACGAGCAGTACTTC
CASSLRAVVDEQYF
>TRBJ2-2|TRBV12-3/TRBV12-4|NA|NA
TGTGCCAGCCACCCGACTGGACTCGACACCGGGGAGCTGTTTTTT
CASHPTGLDTGELFF
>TRBJ2-7|TRBV6-1|once|NA
TGTGCCAGCACCTTATGGGACGGAGGGACCTACGAGCAGTACTTC
CASTLWDGGTYEQYF
>TRBJ1-5|TRBV5-5|NA|NA
TGTGCCAGCAGCGTCTGGACAAGCCTAACGAGTCAGCCCCAGCATTTT
CASSVWTSLTSQPQHF
>TRBJ2-2|TRBV11-1|few|NA
TGTGCCAGCTCAGGCTCGGCGAACACCGGGGAGCTGTTTTTT
CASSGSANTGELFF
>TRBJ2-7|TRBV6-1|NA|NA
TGTGCCAGCAGTGAATCAGGCGGGGAGCAGTACTTC
CASSESGGEQYF
>TRBJ1-4|TRBV12-3/TRBV12-4|NA|NA
TGTGCCAGCAGTGAACAGGGATGGTCTGGAAAACTGTTTTTT
CASSEQGWSGKLFF
>TRBJ1-1|TRBV27|NA|NA
TGTGCCAGCACCGCGGGGACTGAAGCTTTCTTT
CASTAGTEAFF
>TRBJ1-6|TRBV7-6|few|TRBD1
TGTGCCAGCCAGACAGGGCGAAATTCACCCCTCCACTTT
CASQTGRNSPLHF
>TRBJ2-3|TRBV7-9|many|TRBD1
TGTGCCAGCAGCCCAACTAGGGGGCGCGTTACAGATACGCAGTATTTT
CASSPTRGRVTDTQYF
>TRBJ2-3|TRBV11-2|few|TRBD1
TGTGCCAGCAGCGGCGACAGGGGGACAGATACGCAGTATTTT
CASSGDRGTDTQYF
>TRBJ2-3|TRBV7-8|NA|NA
TGTGCCAGCAGCACTTGGACAGACTACTCCACAGATACGCAGTATTTT
CASSTWTDYSTDTQYF
>TRBJ2-4|TRBV7-2|many|TRBD2
TGTGCCAGCAGCTTAGTCAGGGCGGGAGAGAGCATTCAGTACTTC
CASSLVRAGESIQYF
>TRBJ1-6|TRBV12-3/TRBV12-4|NA|NA
TGTGCCAGCAGTTTCGGGAGTTCACCCCTCCACTTT
CASSFGSSPLHF
>TRBJ2-1|TRBV7-8|NA|TRBD2
TGTGCCAGCAGCTTACCGGGAGGCACACGGAATGAGCAGTTCTTC
CASSLPGGTRNEQFF
>TRBJ2-2|TRBV6-5|NA|NA
TGTGCCAGCAGTTACTCCACCTTGGGGGGCGTCAACACCGGGGAGCTGTTTTTT
CASSYSTLGGVNTGELFF
>TRBJ2-7|TRBV7-2|many|TRBD2
TGTGCCAGCAGCTTTATAGCGGGGGACCCCTCCTACGAGCAGTACTTC
CASSFIAGDPSYEQYF
>TRBJ1-6|TRBV6-8|NA|NA
TGTGCCAGCAGTAAATTTGGGGGAGGGAATTCACCCCTCCACTTT
CASSKFGGGNSPLHF
>TRBJ2-3|TRBV20-1|once|NA
TGCAGTGCTAGAGGGCGAGGGCGCACAGATACGCAGTATTTT
CSARGRGRTDTQYF
>TRBJ1-3|TRBV7-2|few|NA
TGTGCCAGCAGCTTAGATTGGGGTTTCTCTGGAAACACCATATATTTT
CASSLDWGFSGNTIYF
>TRBJ2-3|TRBV7-6|NA|NA
TGTGCCAGCAGCTTAGCCCGGGGGTCGGTAGATACGCAGTATTTT
CASSLARGSVDTQYF
>TRBJ2-4|TRBV7-6|NA|NA
TGTGCCAGCAGCTTCACTAGTAACATTCAGTACTTC
CASSFTSNIQYF
>TRBJ2-3|TRBV11-2|NA|TRBD2
TGTGCCAGCAGCTCACTAGCGGGAGAGGATACGCAGTATTTT
CASSSLAGEDTQYF
>TRBJ1-2|TRBV4-1|NA|NA
TGCGCCAGCAGCCAGGCTTCTAACTATGGCTACACCTTC
CASSQASNYGYTF
>TRBJ1-6|TRBV28|NA|NA
TGTGCCAGCAGTTTATGGGGCGGGGGGTGGAGGAGTTCACCCCTCCACTTT
CASSLWGGGWRSSPLHF
>TRBJ2-3|TRBV7-9|NA|TRBD1
TGTCAGTTAAGGACAGGGAACACAGATACGCAGTATTTT
CQLRTGNTDTQYF
>TRBJ1-5|TRBV6-8|NA|NA
TGTGCCAGCAGTCCCGGGCTCCAATTTAGCAATCAGCCCCAGCATTTT
CASSPGLQFSNQPQHF
>TRBJ2-5|TRBV7-6|NA|TRBD1
TGTGCCAGCAGACCCCCGGGACAGAAGTACCAAGAGACCCAGTACTTC
CASRPPGQKYQETQYF
>TRBJ1-3|TRBV7-8|few|NA
TGTGCCAGCAGCCCGACAACAAGACGGGCCGCCGGGGCCACCATATATTTT
CASSPTTRRAAGATIYF
>TRBJ1-3|TRBV28|NA|NA
TGTGCCAGCAGTTTTAGGACTGGAAACACCATATATTTT
CASSFRTGNTIYF
>TRBJ2-7|TRBV7-9|NA|NA
TGTGCCAGCAGCTTAGTCCCCAGGCCCACCTACGAGCAGTACTTC
CASSLVPRPTYEQYF
>TRBJ2-2|TRBV19|few|TRBD2
TGTGCCAGTAGTATTTTTCTAGCGGCGAACACCGGGGAGCTGTTTTTT
CASSIFLAANTGELFF
>TRBJ2-3|TRBV28|NA|TRBD2
TGTGCCAGCACCTCGGGGGGGGGTACAGATACGCAGTATTTT
CASTSGGGTDTQYF
>TRBJ2-3|TRBV7-2|many|TRBD2
TGTGCCAGCAGCTTAGGGCTAGCGGGAGCGGCAGATACGCAGTATTTT
CASSLGLAGAADTQYF
>TRBJ2-7|TRBV7-1|NA|NA
TGTGCCAGCAGCCCTCGGGACAACTACTACGAGCAGTACTTC
CASSPRDNYYEQYF
>TRBJ1-1|TRBV6-2/TRBV6-3|NA|TRBD1
TGTGCCAGCAGTAGAACCGGGACAGGGACCGCTTTCTTT
CASSRTGTGTAFF
>TRBJ2-7|TRBV12-3/TRBV12-4|few|TRBD1
TGTGCCAGCAGTTTGAGGGGACAGGGACCTCGGGAGCAGTACTTC
CASSLRGQGPREQYF
>TRBJ2-7|TRBV11-2|few|TRBD1
TGTGCCAGCAGCCCCGGGACAGGGATATACGAGCAGTACTTC
CASSPGTGIYEQYF
>TRBJ2-7|TRBV6-5|few|NA
TGTGCCAGCAGTTACCTCGACGGGGTGCAGTACTTC
CASSYLDGVQYF
>TRBJ2-3|TRBV12-3/TRBV12-4|few|NA
TGTGCCAGCAGTTCAAGCACTCGGACGTCCACAGATACGCAGTATTTT
CASSSSTRTSTDTQYF
>TRBJ2-3|TRBV7-8|NA|NA
TGTGCCAGCAGCTTAACTGCCGCACGGGACGCAGATACGCAGTATTTT
CASSLTAARDADTQYF
>TRBJ2-7|TRBV4-1|few|TRBD2
TGCGCCAGCAGCAACGGACTAGCGGCCTCCTACGAGCAGTACTTC
CASSNGLAASYEQYF
>TRBJ2-3|TRBV7-2|NA|TRBD2
TGTGCCAGCAGCGGCGGGACTAGCGGCCTAAGCACAGATACGCAGTATTTT
CASSGGTSGLSTDTQYF
>TRBJ2-1|TRBV2|NA|TRBD2
TGTGCCAGCAGCGTTACTAGCGGCTCCTACAATGAGCAGTTCTTC
CASSVTSGSYNEQFF
>TRBJ1-6|TRBV7-8|few|TRBD1
TGTGCCAGCAGCTTTGCCGGGACAGGGGGCTCCTATAATTCACCCCTCCACTTT
CASSFAGTGGSYNSPLHF
>TRBJ2-2|TRBV15|NA|TRBD2
TGTGCCACCAGCAGAGGGGACTACGTCACCGGGGAGCTGTTTTTT
CATSRGDYVTGELFF
>TRBJ1-1|TRBV7-2|NA|NA
TGTGCCAGCAGCGCGCGCAGGGATACTGAAGCTTTCTTT
CASSARRDTEAFF
>TRBJ2-2|TRBV7-9|NA|NA
TGTGCCAGCACACATAAGACCGGGGAGCTGTTTTTT
CASTHKTGELFF
>TRBJ2-5|TRBV7-6|NA|TRBD2
TGTGCCAGCAGCCCCGCCGGGGGGGGCTGGGAGACCCAGTACTTC
CASSPAGGGWETQYF
>TRBJ1-1|TRBV20-1|NA|NA
TGCAGTGCTAGAGGGCGCCGTCCCAGGGGCCCTGAAGCTTTCTTT
CSARGRRPRGPEAFF
>TRBJ2-3|TRBV10-3|NA|TRBD2
TGTGCCATCAGTGGAGCAGCGGGAGACCCCAACGCCGCAGATACGCAGTATTTT
CAISGAAGDPNAADTQYF
>TRBJ2-4|TRBV28|NA|NA
TGTGCCAGCGGAACAGGGTCGGTCATTCAGTACTTC
CASGTGSVIQYF